These T cell receptor beta chains were read from a single sample in a study of technical replicates of blood from several donors. Only in-frame clones appear in the TCRdb table, and some are missing; sequencing was by immunoSEQ multiplex PCR. The sample lists under 95,000 clones; 91% were seen once. The sample comprised T cells isolated from PBMCs. These receptors originate from a human donor in good health. Some clones in this sample may be carry-over from other donors' samples. The CDR3 runs from the conserved cysteine through the conserved F or W. A D gene is named only where the DNA matches it firmly. Part of the rows lack a size; the others show once, few, many or a class for expanded clones.

>TRBV28|14|.|.|TRBJ1-5
TGTGCCAGCAGTCCACAGGGAAACAATCAGCCCCAGCATTTT
CASSPQGNNQPQHF
>TRBV7-9|17|TRBD1|.|TRBJ2-2
TGTGCCAGCAGCTTAGATCCCGGGACAGGGAACACCGGGGAGCTGTTTTTT
CASSLDPGTGNTGELFF
>TRBV5-1|15|TRBD2|once|TRBJ2-2
TGCGCCAGCAGCTCCCTAGCGGGATCAACCGGGGAGCTGTTTTTT
CASSSLAGSTGELFF
>TRBV4-1|15|TRBD1|.|TRBJ1-2
TGCGCCAGCAGCCAACCCTTGACAGGGCGAAGTGGCTACACCTTC
CASSQPLTGRSGYTF
>TRBV5-4|16|TRBD1|.|TRBJ2-5
TGTGCCAGCAGCTTTCTCGGGACAGGGGGCAAAGAGACCCAGTACTTC
CASSFLGTGGKETQYF
>TRBV29-1|11|.|few|TRBJ1-1
TGCAGCGTCGACACAAACACTGAAGCTTTCTTT
CSVDTNTEAFF
>TRBV11-3|18|TRBD2|.|TRBJ2-2
TGTGCCAGCAGCCCTTGGACTAGCGGGGAGACGAACACCGGGGAGCTGTTTTTT
CASSPWTSGETNTGELFF
>TRBV5-6|17|TRBD2|.|TRBJ2-3
TGTGCCAGCAGCCTACAAGGGACTAGCGGGACCACAGATACGCAGTATTTT
CASSLQGTSGTTDTQYF
>TRBV9|15|TRBD1|.|TRBJ2-2
TGTGCCAGCAGCGCAGGACAGGGGATAACCGGGGAGCTGTTTTTT
CASSAGQGITGELFF
>TRBV18|16|.|.|TRBJ1-1
TGTGCCAGCTCACCTCTGCCGAACAGAGAAACTCTTGAAGCTTTCTTT
CASSPLPNRETLEAFF
>TRBV19|14|.|.|TRBJ2-1
TGTGCCAGTAGTATAGAGGCAGCGTACAATGAGCAGTTCTTC
CASSIEAAYNEQFF
>TRBV19|16|.|.|TRBJ1-3
TGTGCCAGTACCATCCATGAGAAGCCCTCTGGAAACACCATATATTTT
CASTIHEKPSGNTIYF
>TRBV7-8|14|.|once|TRBJ1-2
TGTGCCAGCAGCTTGGCCAGGGTGGCGCGGGGCTACACCTTC
CASSLARVARGYTF
>TRBV6-1|14|.|once|TRBJ1-2
TGTGCCAGCGCCCCCGGGACACAGAACTATGGCTACACCTTC
CASAPGTQNYGYTF
>TRBV9|15|TRBD1|.|TRBJ1-2
TGTGCCAGCAGCGTAGAGGAAAGGACAGGGTATGGCTACACCTTC
CASSVEERTGYGYTF
>TRBV28|18|TRBD1|.|TRBJ1-3
TGTGCCAGCAGGATGACAGGGGGTATCTTTGTGTCTGGAAACACCATATATTTT
CASRMTGGIFVSGNTIYF
>TRBV5-1|13|TRBD1|.|TRBJ1-2
TGCGCCAGCAGCTCGACAGGGGACTATGGCTACACCTTC
CASSSTGDYGYTF
>TRBV4-2|13|.|.|TRBJ2-7
TGTGCCAGCAGCCATGAGGGCCTCCACGAGCAGTACTTC
CASSHEGLHEQYF
>TRBV28|18|TRBD1|.|TRBJ1-5
TGTGCCAGCAGTTTGGACAGGGGTTACTCTTCCCGTCATCAGCCCCAGCATTTT
CASSLDRGYSSRHQPQHF
>TRBV27|17|TRBD2|.|TRBJ2-6
TGTGCCAGCAGTTTTTTCAGCGGGGTAAATGTGGCCAACGTCCTGACTTTC
CASSFFSGVNVANVLTF
>TRBV19|15|TRBD2|.|TRBJ2-7
TGTGCCAGTAAAGTCGCTAGCGGGAGTTCCTACGAGCAGTACTTC
CASKVASGSSYEQYF
>TRBV20-1|11|.|once|TRBJ2-7
TGCAGTGCTCCCCGGGGTTACGAGCAGTACTTC
CSAPRGYEQYF
>TRBV7-7|17|.|.|TRBJ2-6
TGTGCCAGCAGCGTGGTTGTGCCACAAAGTCGGGCCAACGTCCTGACTTTC
CASSVVVPQSRANVLTF
>TRBV11-2|17|TRBD1|.|TRBJ1-1
TGTGCCAGCAGCTTAGACTGGCTACAGGGGGTTAGTACTGAAGCTTTCTTT
CASSLDWLQGVSTEAFF